The rows below give T cell receptor beta chains drawn from one sample of a study of technical replicates of blood from a few donors. The repertoire was sequenced with immunoSEQ multiplex PCR; TCRdb's copy has only in-frame clones and lacks some. The data show just over 80,000 clones, with 90% to 95% seen just once and 0.38% held by the top ten. Sequencing input: T cells isolated from PBMCs. These receptors came from a human donor in good health. Each CDR3 is given with its conserved first and last residue. A D gene is named only where the DNA matches it firmly. The size of a clone is reported for some rows only, either as once, few or many, or as a class for expanded clones.

J gene,D gene,clone size,V gene,CDR3 DNA,CDR3 protein
TRBJ2-1,TRBD2,-,TRBV27,TGTGCCAGCAGTCCCCCGGGACTAGCGGGAGCAAGGTCCTACAATGAGCAGTTCTTC,CASSPPGLAGARSYNEQFF
TRBJ2-7,TRBD2,-,TRBV5-1,TGCGCCAGCAGCTTGACGGGGACTAGCTTAGCCGAGCAGTACTTC,CASSLTGTSLAEQYF
TRBJ1-1,-,-,TRBV19,TGTGCCAGCCGGGACACATTGAACACTGAAGCTTTCTTT,CASRDTLNTEAFF
TRBJ1-2,TRBD1,-,TRBV10-3,TGTGCCATCAGTGAGGGCACAGGGGCCAACTATGGCTACACCTTC,CAISEGTGANYGYTF
TRBJ2-7,-,-,TRBV5-6,TGTGCCAGCAGCCGTGAGGCAGGGGGGAACGAGCAGTACTTC,CASSREAGGNEQYF
TRBJ2-1,TRBD2,-,TRBV11-3,TGTGCCAGCAGCTTATCCGGGAGGAGGTACAATGAGCAGTTCTTC,CASSLSGRRYNEQFF
TRBJ2-7,-,-,TRBV28,TGTGCCAGCAGTCCTCTTTTCGGGAGCCACTCCTACGAGCAGTACTTC,CASSPLFGSHSYEQYF
TRBJ2-1,-,-,TRBV7-2,TGTGCCAGCAGCTTATCTCACAGCTCCTACAATGAGCAGTTCTTC,CASSLSHSSYNEQFF
TRBJ1-1,-,-,TRBV6-5,TGTGCCAGCAGGGGAGGGACACTTGAAGCTTTCTTT,CASRGGTLEAFF
TRBJ1-1,-,-,TRBV5-1,TGCGCCAGCAGCCCCCGAGCCGAGAACACTGAAGCTTTCTTT,CASSPRAENTEAFF
TRBJ2-5,TRBD2,-,TRBV30,TGTGCCTGGAGACTGGCGGGAGGTCAAAGGCCACGCGAGACCCAGTACTTC,CAWRLAGGQRPRETQYF
TRBJ2-3,-,-,TRBV28,TGTGCCAGCATCCCTGCGCCCTTCACAGATACGCAGTATTTT,CASIPAPFTDTQYF
TRBJ1-1,-,-,TRBV6-5,TGTGCCAGCAGTCAAATCAGAGGCACTGAAGCTTTCTTT,CASSQIRGTEAFF
TRBJ1-4,-,-,TRBV6-5,TGTGCCAGCCGCTGGACTGCTTCTAATGAAAAACTGTTTTTT,CASRWTASNEKLFF
TRBJ2-5,-,-,TRBV10-3,TGTGCCATCAGTGAAAGGGAGGTGGTAGAGACCCAGTACTTC,CAISEREVVETQYF
TRBJ1-4,-,-,TRBV4-2,TGTGCCAGCAGCCTTGGACAGAGCCCTAATGAAAAACTGTTTTTT,CASSLGQSPNEKLFF
TRBJ2-2,TRBD1,-,TRBV11-2,TGTGCCAGCAGCTTAGGGGCCGGGACAGGGAACACCGGGGAGCTGTTTTTT,CASSLGAGTGNTGELFF
TRBJ2-1,TRBD2,-,TRBV11-3,TGTGCCAGCAGCTTGGAGACTAGCGGGATCAATGAGCAGTTCTTC,CASSLETSGINEQFF
TRBJ2-3,-,-,TRBV2,TGTGCCAGCAATCGGGACTCCAGTTTCACAGATACGCAGTATTTT,CASNRDSSFTDTQYF
TRBJ2-7,-,-,TRBV2,TGTGCCAGCAGTGAAGGGAGTTCTAAAGACGAGCAGTACTTC,CASSEGSSKDEQYF
TRBJ2-7,TRBD2,once,TRBV11-2,TGTGCCAGCAGCTTAGGGGAGGGTTTCGAGCAGTACTTC,CASSLGEGFEQYF
TRBJ1-2,TRBD1,once,TRBV6-5,TGTGCCAGCAGTCGCGACAGGGCGGGAGGCTACACCTTC,CASSRDRAGGYTF
TRBJ2-3,TRBD2,once,TRBV19,TGTGCCAGTAGTGTCTCGACTAGCGGGAGCTCAGATACGCAGTATTTT,CASSVSTSGSSDTQYF
TRBJ2-7,TRBD2,-,TRBV11-3,TGTGCCAGCAGCTTAGATATCGGGAGGTCCTACGAGCAGTACTTC,CASSLDIGRSYEQYF
TRBJ2-7,-,-,TRBV14,TGTGCCAGCAGCCAAGAGGGGACACCCTCCTACGAGCAGTACTTC,CASSQEGTPSYEQYF
TRBJ2-1,-,-,TRBV18,TGTGCCAGCTCACCGAGGCAGGGCTCCTACAATGAGCAGTTCTTC,CASSPRQGSYNEQFF
TRBJ2-2,-,-,TRBV30,TGTGCCTGGAGTGTACGGGGGAGGATGCGCACCGGGGAGCTGTTTTTT,CAWSVRGRMRTGELFF
TRBJ1-1,-,once,TRBV7-9,TGTGCCAGCAGCCCCGGGGTCTTAAGCACTGAAGCTTTCTTT,CASSPGVLSTEAFF
TRBJ1-5,TRBD1,-,TRBV28,TGTGCCAGCAGTTTATCGCCATTCACAGGGGGCCTGGTCTTCCAGCCCCAGCATTTT,CASSLSPFTGGLVFQPQHF
TRBJ1-1,-,once,TRBV5-1,TGCGCCAGCAGCCTGGGGACTGAGAACACTGAAGCTTTCTTT,CASSLGTENTEAFF
TRBJ2-1,TRBD2,once,TRBV11-2,TGTGCCAGCAGCTATAGCGGGAGAAATAACAATGAGCAGTTCTTC,CASSYSGRNNNEQFF
TRBJ2-2,TRBD1,-,TRBV7-6,TGTGCCAGCCGACAGGGTTCCTTGACCACCGGGGAGCTGTTTTTT,CASRQGSLTTGELFF
TRBJ1-1,TRBD1,-,TRBV4-3,TGCGCCAGCAGCCGGGACAGGGGGAACACTGAAGCTTTCTTT,CASSRDRGNTEAFF
TRBJ1-2,-,-,TRBV9,TGTGCCAGCAGCGTAAACTCGAGGAGCTATGGCTACACCTTC,CASSVNSRSYGYTF
TRBJ2-1,-,-,TRBV2,TGTGCCAGCAGTGAACTGGGTCAGGTTTACAATGAGCAGTTCTTC,CASSELGQVYNEQFF
TRBJ1-5,-,-,TRBV11-2,TGTGCCAGCAGCCAAGGACAGTTCGATCAGCCCCAGCATTTT,CASSQGQFDQPQHF
TRBJ2-7,-,-,TRBV4-3,TGCGCCAGCAGCACTCAGTACGGGCAGGGCCACGAGCAGTACTTC,CASSTQYGQGHEQYF
TRBJ1-4,-,-,TRBV7-8,TGTGCCAGCAGATCTAGTAGAACTGACTATGAAAAACTGTTTTTT,CASRSSRTDYEKLFF
TRBJ2-1,-,-,TRBV11-2,TGTGCCAGCAGTCGTAATGAGCAGTTCTTC,CASSRNEQFF
TRBJ2-1,-,-,TRBV27,TGTGCCAGCAGTTTATCCCCTCTAGCAGGGCAGTTCTTC,CASSLSPLAGQFF
TRBJ2-7,TRBD2,-,TRBV11-3,TGTGCCAGCAGCCCGGGAGGGCCCCGCGAGCAGTACTTC,CASSPGGPREQYF
TRBJ2-3,TRBD2,once,TRBV29-1,TGCAGCGGCAGCGGGAGCGGCACAGATACGCAGTATTTT,CSGSGSGTDTQYF
TRBJ2-4,-,-,TRBV4-3,TGCGCCAGCAGCCAAGAAGGGAGGGGGGACATTCAGTACTTC,CASSQEGRGDIQYF
TRBJ1-2,-,once,TRBV7-3,TGTGCCAGCCCCGGGGATGGCTACACCTTC,CASPGDGYTF
TRBJ1-1,-,-,TRBV5-4,TGTGCCAGCAGCTTGAAGATTAGGAACACTGAAGCTTTCTTT,CASSLKIRNTEAFF
TRBJ1-1,-,-,TRBV6-5,TGTGCCAGCAGTTACTACAGGGCGGACACTGAAGCTTTCTTT,CASSYYRADTEAFF
TRBJ1-3,TRBD1,-,TRBV6-6,TGTGCCAGCAGCTGGGACAGGGGAAACACCATATATTTT,CASSWDRGNTIYF
TRBJ1-5,TRBD1,once,TRBV28,TGTGCCAGCATGGGGGACAGGGAGGTTCAGCCCCAGCATTTT,CASMGDREVQPQHF
TRBJ2-7,-,-,TRBV7-9,TGTGCCAGCAGCTTAGTACACTCCTACGAGCAGTACTTC,CASSLVHSYEQYF
TRBJ2-7,TRBD1,-,TRBV6-5,TGTGCCAGCAGCTTGGGACAGGGATCCTACGAGCAGTACTTC,CASSLGQGSYEQYF
TRBJ2-3,-,once,TRBV4-1,TGCGCCAGCAGCCGAGCTTTTGGGGCACGTCCGACAGATACGCAGTATTTT,CASSRAFGARPTDTQYF
TRBJ2-3,TRBD2,-,TRBV11-3,TGTGCCAGCAGCCCGCGGACTAGCGGAGGCACAGATACGCAGTATTTT,CASSPRTSGGTDTQYF
TRBJ2-3,TRBD1,-,TRBV28,TGTGCCAGCAGTTTACCCGCGACAGGGGTAGGAACAGATACGCAGTATTTT,CASSLPATGVGTDTQYF
TRBJ2-7,-,-,TRBV27,TGTGCCAGCAGTGGAACAGGTTACGAGCAGTACTTC,CASSGTGYEQYF
TRBJ2-1,-,-,TRBV9,TGTGCCAGCAGCGTCCCGGGCGAGGTAGCGAATGAGCAGTTCTTC,CASSVPGEVANEQFF